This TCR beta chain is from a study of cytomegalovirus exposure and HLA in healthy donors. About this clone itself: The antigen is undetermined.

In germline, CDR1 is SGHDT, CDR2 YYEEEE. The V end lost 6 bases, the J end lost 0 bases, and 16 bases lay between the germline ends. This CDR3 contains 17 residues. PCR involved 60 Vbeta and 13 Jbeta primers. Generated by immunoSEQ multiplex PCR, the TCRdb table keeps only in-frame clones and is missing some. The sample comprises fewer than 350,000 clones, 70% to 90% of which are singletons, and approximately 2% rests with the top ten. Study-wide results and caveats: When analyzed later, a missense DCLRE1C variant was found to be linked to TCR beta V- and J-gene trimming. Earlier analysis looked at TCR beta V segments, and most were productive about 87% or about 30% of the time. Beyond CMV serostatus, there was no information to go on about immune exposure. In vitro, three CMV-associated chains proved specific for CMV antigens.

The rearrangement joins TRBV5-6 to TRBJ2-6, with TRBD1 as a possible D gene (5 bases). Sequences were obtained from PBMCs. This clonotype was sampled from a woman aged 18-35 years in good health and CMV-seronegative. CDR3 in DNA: TGTGCCAGCAACAAGGGGTCTTCCTCCTCTGGGGCCAACGTCCTGACTTTC. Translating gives CASNKGSSSSGANVLTF. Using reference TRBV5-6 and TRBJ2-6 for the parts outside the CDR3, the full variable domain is DAGVTQSPTHLIKTRGQQVTLRCSPKSGHDTVSWYQQALGQGPQFIFQYYEEEERQRGNFPDRFSGHQFPNYSSELNVNALLLGDSALYLCASNKGSSSSGANVLTFGAGSRLTVL.